This entry concerns a single T cell receptor beta chain. The antigen remains unidentified. With 60 Vbeta and 13 Jbeta primers, the PCR was carried out. The table came from immunoSEQ multiplex PCR; TCRdb's copy has only in-frame clones and leaves some out. Found here are about 160,000 clones, around 80% of them singletons; the top ten hold 2% to 2.5%. This sample stems from a study of cytomegalovirus exposure and HLA in healthy donors. The study, taken as a whole, reports: Cytomegalovirus status was reportedly diagnosed by the classifier with high specificity and sensitivity. A later analysis reportedly found fewer N-insertions in an Asian-associated ancestry cluster than the roughly 670-donor mean.

The CDR3 extends over 16 amino acids. The source material was PBMCs. This clonotype was obtained from a man aged 35 to 55 in good health and CMV-seronegative. The chain is built from TRBV12-1 and TRBJ2-7; TRBD2, the table's D call, lacks a check against the DNA. TRBV12-1 is listed as a pseudogene. The CDR3 here is CASTARTSGDSYEQYF. In DNA, the CDR3 is TGTGCCAGCACCGCCAGGACTAGCGGGGACTCCTACGAGCAGTACTTC.